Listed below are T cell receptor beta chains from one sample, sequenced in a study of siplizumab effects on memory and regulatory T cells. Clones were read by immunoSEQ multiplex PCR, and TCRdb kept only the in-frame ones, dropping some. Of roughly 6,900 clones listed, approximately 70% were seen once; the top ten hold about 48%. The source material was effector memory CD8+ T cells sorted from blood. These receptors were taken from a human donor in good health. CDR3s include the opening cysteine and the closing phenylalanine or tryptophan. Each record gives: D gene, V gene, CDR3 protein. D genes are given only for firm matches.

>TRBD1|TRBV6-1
CASSDTGVWELFF
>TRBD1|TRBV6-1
CASSQGAGYTF
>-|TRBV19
CASSIVTDDEKLFF
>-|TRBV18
CASSPPVGGIPYEQYF
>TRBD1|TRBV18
CASSPLTTGSNYGYTF
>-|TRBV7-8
CASSVAEFSYEQYF
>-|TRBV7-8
CASSLWPVDDSSYEQYF
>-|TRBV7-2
CATHGGNTIYF
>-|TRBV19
CASSIRVYEQYF
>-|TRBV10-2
CASSERVGLRLYGYTF
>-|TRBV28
CASSLGRRTEQFF
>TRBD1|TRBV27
CASSYGTGPYEQYF
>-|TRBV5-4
CASSSTLGRANVLTF
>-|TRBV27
CASSLTSTDTQYF
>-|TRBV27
CASSSGVRTEAFF
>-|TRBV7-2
CASSLSGGADEQYF
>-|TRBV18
CASSPSAGYNYEQYF